The clone carrying this TCR beta chain was recorded once. As yet, its antigen is unknown. These data come from a study of cytomegalovirus exposure and HLA in healthy donors. Study-level findings and limits: Trimming of TCR beta V- and J-genes showed a link, identified in a later analysis, to a missense DCLRE1C variant.

The PCR contained 60 Vbeta and 13 Jbeta primers. TCRdb's copy holds only in-frame clones and misses some; the assay was immunoSEQ multiplex PCR. This sample has around 130,000 clones; 77% occur once, and the top ten carry 4.5% to 6%. It was healthy bone marrow donors who served as donors. Germline assignment: CDR1 KGHSH and CDR2 LQKENI. Between the trimmed V and J ends, which lost 5 bases and 0 bases, there was a span of 14 bases. This CDR3 has 16 residues. V usage is TRBV18 and J usage is TRBJ1-3; the D is unclear. This clonotype was obtained from a man younger than 35 in good health and CMV-seropositive. Sequencing was done on a sample of PBMCs. In DNA, the CDR3 is TGTGCCAGCTCATTAAACCCCAGGTCCTCTGGAAACACCATATATTTT. Translating gives CASSLNPRSSGNTIYF.